The clone carrying this T cell receptor (beta chain) was seen many times. What it binds is unknown. The source of the sample is a study of regulatory T cells in long-lasting Graves disease. Study at large: A definition of persistent Graves' disease required over 5 years of antithyroid drugs plus positive TSH receptor antibodies. Overall study results and limits: Persistent disease preferred TRBV28, TRBJ1-2 and TRBJ2-5.

Arm-PCR of CDR3 regions and iRepertoire HTBI primers were used to build TCR beta libraries. TCRdb analysed the multiplex PCR reads with MiXCR anew, one entry per CDR3 protein. The sample includes 650,000 to 850,000 distinct CDR3 sequences, about 30% of them seen just once. Specified time point: persistent/refractory GD, antithyroid drugs over 5 years with positive TRAb. With RNA extracted from PBMCs as input, the TCR library was made. Per American Thyroid Association guidelines, Graves' disease was diagnosed. The length of the CDR3 is 15 residues. Germline assignment: CDR1 SGHRS and CDR2 YFSETQ. Losses at the gene ends were 4 bases for V and 3 bases for J; bases not matched to a gene: 5.

This clonotype originated in a female donor with Graves disease. The sample consisted of peripheral blood mononuclear cells (PBMCs), taken when the disease was refractory, from a patient treated with antithyroid drugs. The chain links TRBV5-1 to TRBJ2-1; TRBD2 matches 9 bases. The CDR3 DNA sequence: TGCGCCAGCAGCGTTAGCGGGAGAGGCTACAATGAGCAGTTCTTC. It is translated as CASSVSGRGYNEQFF.